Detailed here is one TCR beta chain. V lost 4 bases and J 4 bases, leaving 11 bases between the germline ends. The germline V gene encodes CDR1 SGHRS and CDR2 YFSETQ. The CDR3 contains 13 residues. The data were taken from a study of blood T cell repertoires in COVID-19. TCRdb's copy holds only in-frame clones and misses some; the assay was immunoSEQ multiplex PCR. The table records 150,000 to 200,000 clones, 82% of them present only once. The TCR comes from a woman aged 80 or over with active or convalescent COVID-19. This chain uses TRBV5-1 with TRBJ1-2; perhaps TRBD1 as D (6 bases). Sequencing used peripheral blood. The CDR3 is CASSPTGFYGYTF. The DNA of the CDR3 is TGCGCCAGCAGCCCGACAGGTTTCTATGGCTACACCTTC.